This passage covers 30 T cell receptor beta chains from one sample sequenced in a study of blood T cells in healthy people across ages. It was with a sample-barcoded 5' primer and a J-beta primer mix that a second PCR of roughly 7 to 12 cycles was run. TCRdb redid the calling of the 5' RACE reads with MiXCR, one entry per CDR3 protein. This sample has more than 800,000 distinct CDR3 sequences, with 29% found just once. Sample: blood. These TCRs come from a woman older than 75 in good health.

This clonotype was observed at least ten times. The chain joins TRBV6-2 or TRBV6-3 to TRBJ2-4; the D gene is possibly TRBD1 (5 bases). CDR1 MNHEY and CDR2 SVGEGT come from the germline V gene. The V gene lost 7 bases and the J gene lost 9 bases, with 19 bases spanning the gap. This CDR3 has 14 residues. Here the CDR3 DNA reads TGTGCCAGCACCCACCCCGGAACAGGTAGCATTCAGTACTTC. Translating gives CASTHPGTGSIQYF.

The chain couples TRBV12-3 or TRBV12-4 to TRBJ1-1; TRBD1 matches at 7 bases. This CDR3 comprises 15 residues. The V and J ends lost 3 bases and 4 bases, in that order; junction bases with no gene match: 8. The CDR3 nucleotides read TGTGCCAGCAGTTTTCAGCAGGGGGGAATCACTGAAGCTTTCTTT. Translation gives CASSFQQGGITEAFF.

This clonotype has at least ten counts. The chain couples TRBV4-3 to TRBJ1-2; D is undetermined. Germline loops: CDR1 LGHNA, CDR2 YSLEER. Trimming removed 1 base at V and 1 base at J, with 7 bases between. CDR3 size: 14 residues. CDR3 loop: CASSQVSGNYGYTF. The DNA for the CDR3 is TGCGCCAGCAGCCAAGTGTCGGGTAACTATGGCTACACCTTC.

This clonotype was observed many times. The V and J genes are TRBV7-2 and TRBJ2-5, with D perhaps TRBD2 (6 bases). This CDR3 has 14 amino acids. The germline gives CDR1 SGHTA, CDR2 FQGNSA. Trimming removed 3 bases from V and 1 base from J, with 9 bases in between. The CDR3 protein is CASSFTSPQETQYF. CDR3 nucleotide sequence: TGTGCCAGCAGCTTTACTAGCCCCCAAGAGACCCAGTACTTC.

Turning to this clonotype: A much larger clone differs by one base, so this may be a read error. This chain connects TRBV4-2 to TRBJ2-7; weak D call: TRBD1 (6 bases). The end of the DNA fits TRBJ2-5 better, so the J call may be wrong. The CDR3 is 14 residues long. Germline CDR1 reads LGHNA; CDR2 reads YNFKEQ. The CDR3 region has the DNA TGTGCCAGCAGCTCTACGGAACAGGGAAAGACCCAGTACTTC. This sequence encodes CASSSTEQGKTQYF.

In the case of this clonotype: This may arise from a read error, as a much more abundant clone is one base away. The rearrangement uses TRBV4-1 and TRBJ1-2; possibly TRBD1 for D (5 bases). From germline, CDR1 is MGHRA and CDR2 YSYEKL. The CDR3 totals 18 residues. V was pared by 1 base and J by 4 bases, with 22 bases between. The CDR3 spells CASSQVTSQRGQFYGYTF. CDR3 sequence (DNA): TGCGCCAGCAGCCAAGTCACGTCCCAGAGGGGTCAATTCTATGGCTACACCTTC.

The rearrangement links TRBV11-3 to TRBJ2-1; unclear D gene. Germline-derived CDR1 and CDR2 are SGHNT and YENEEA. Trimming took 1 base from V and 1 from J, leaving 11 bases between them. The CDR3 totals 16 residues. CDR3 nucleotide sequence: TGTGCCAGCAGCTTAGTAGGCCCCACGTCCTACAATGAGCAGTTCTTC. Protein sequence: CASSLVGPTSYNEQFF. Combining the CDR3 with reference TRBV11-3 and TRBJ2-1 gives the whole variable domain EAGVVQSPRYKIIEKKQPVAFWCNPISGHNTLYWYLQNLGQGPELLIRYENEEAVDDSQLPKDRFSAERLKGVDSTLKIQPAELGDSAVYLCASSLVGPTSYNEQFFGPGTRLTVL.

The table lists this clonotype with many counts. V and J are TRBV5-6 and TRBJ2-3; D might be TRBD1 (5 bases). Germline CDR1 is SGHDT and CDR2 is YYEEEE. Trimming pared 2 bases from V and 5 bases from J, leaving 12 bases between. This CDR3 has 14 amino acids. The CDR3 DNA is TGTGCCAGCAGCTTCGGCCTCACAGGAGATACGCAGTATTTT. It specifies CASSFGLTGDTQYF. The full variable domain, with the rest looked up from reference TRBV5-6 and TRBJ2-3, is DAGVTQSPTHLIKTRGQQVTLRCSPKSGHDTVSWYQQALGQGPQFIFQYYEEEERQRGNFPDRFSGHQFPNYSSELNVNALLLGDSALYLCASSFGLTGDTQYFGPGTRLTVL.

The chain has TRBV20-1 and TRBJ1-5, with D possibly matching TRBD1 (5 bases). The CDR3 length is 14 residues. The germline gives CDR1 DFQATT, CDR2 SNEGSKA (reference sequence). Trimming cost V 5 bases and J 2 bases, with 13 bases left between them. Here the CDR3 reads CSAPFGAGNQPQHF. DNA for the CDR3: TGCAGTGCTCCCTTCGGGGCGGGCAATCAGCCCCAGCATTTT.

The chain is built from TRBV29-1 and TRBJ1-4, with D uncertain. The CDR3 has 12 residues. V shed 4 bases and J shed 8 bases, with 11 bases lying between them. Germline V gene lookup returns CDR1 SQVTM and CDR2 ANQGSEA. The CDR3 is CSVVPTGEKLFF. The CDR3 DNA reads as TGCAGCGTTGTTCCGACCGGCGAAAAACTGTTTTTT.

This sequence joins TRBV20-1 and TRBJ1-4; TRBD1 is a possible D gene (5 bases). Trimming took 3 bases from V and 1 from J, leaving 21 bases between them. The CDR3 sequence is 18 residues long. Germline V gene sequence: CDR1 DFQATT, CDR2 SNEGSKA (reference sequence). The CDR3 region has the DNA TGCAGTGCTAGGGGATTGGACACCCCAGGTGGAACTAATGAAAAACTGTTTTTT. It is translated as CSARGLDTPGGTNEKLFF.

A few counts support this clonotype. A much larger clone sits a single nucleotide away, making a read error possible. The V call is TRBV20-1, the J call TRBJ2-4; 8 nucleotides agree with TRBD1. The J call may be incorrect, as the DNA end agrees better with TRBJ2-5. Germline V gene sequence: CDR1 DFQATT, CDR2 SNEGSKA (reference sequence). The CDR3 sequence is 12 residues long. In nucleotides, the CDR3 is TGCAGGGCGTACGGGACAGGCAAGACCCAGTACTTC. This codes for CRAYGTGKTQYF.

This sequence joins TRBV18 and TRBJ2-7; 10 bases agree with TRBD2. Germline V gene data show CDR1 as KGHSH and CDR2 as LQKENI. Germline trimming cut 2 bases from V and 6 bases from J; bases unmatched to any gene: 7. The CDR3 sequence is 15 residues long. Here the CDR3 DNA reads TGTGCCAGCTCACCATCTAGCGGGGGCTCGCGCGAGCAGTACTTC. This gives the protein CASSPSSGGSREQYF.

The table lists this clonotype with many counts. CDR3 sequence: CSARGLNNEQFF. In nucleotides, the CDR3 is TGCAGTGCTAGGGGACTAAACAATGAGCAGTTCTTC. V usage is TRBV20-1 and J usage is TRBJ2-1; 7 bases fit TRBD2. Looked up from germline, CDR1 is DFQATT and CDR2 is SNEGSKA (reference sequence). This CDR3 has 12 residues. V dropped 3 bases and J dropped 5; count of bases not matched to a gene: 1.

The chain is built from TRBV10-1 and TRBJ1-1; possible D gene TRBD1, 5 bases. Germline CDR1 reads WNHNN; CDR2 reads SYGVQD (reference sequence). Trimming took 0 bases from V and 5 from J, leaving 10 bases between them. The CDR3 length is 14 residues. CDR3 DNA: TGCGCCAGCAGTGAGTCCTTTGGGGGGACTGAAGCTTTCTTT. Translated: CASSESFGGTEAFF.

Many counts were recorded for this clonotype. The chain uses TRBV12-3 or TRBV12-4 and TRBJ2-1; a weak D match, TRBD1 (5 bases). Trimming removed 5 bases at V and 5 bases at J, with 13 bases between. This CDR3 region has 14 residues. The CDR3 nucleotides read TGTGCCAGCAGTCTATTGCAGGGTCACAATGAGCAGTTCTTC. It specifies CASSLLQGHNEQFF.

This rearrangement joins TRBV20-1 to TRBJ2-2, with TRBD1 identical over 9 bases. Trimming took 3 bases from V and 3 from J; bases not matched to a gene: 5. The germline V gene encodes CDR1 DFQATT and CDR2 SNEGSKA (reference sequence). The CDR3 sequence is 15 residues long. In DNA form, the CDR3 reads TGCAGTGCTAGTCCCGGACAGGGGTACACCGGGGAGCTGTTTTTT. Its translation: CSASPGQGYTGELFF.

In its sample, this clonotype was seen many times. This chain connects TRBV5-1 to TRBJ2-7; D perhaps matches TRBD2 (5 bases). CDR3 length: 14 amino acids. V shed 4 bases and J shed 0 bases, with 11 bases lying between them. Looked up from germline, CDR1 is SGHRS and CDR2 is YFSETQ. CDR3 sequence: CASSVQTNSYEQYF. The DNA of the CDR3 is TGCGCCAGCAGCGTACAGACTAACTCCTACGAGCAGTACTTC.

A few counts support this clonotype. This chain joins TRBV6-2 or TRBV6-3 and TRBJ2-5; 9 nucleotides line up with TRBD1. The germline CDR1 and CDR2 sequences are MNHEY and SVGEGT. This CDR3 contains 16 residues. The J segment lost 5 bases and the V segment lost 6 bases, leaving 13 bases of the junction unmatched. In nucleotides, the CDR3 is TGTGCCAGCAGCCCCCAAACAGGGGGCAGACGGGAGACCCAGTACTTC. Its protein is CASSPQTGGRRETQYF.

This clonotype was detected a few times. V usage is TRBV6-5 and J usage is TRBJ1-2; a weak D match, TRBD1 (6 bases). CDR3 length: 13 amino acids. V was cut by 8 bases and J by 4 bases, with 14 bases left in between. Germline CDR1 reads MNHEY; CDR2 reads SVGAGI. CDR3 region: CASGTGQSYGYTF. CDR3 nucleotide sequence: TGTGCCAGCGGAACCGGACAGTCCTATGGCTACACCTTC.

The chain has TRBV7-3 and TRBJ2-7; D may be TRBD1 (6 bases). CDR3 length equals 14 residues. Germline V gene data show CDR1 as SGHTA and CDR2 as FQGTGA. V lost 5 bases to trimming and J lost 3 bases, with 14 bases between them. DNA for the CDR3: TGTGCCAGCAGCCCGGGACACTTGGACTACGAGCAGTACTTC. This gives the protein CASSPGHLDYEQYF. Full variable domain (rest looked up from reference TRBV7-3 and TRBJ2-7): GAGVSQTPSNKVTEKGKYVELRCDPISGHTALYWYRQSLGQGPEFLIYFQGTGAADDSGLPNDRFFAVRPEGSVSTLKIQRTERGDSAVYLCASSPGHLDYEQYFGPGTRLTVT.

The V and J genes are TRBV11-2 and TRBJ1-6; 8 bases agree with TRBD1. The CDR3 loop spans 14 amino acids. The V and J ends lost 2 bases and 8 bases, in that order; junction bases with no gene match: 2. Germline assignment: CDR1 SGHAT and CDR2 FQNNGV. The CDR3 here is CASSLQGAYSPLHF. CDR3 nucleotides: TGTGCCAGCAGCTTACAGGGGGCCTATTCACCCCTCCACTTT.

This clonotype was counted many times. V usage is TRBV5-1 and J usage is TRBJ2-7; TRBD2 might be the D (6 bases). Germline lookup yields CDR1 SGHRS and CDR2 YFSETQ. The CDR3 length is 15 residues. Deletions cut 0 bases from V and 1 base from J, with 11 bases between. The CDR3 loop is CASSLEGLLSYEQYF. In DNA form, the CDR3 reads TGCGCCAGCAGCTTGGAGGGACTCCTGTCCTACGAGCAGTACTTC.

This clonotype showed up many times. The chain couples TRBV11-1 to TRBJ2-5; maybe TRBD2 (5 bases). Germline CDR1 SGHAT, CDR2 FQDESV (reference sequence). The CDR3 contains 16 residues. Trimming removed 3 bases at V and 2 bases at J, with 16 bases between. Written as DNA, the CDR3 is TGTGCCAGCAGCTTGAAGCGGAAACCGGGTCAAGAGACCCAGTACTTC. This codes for CASSLKRKPGQETQYF.

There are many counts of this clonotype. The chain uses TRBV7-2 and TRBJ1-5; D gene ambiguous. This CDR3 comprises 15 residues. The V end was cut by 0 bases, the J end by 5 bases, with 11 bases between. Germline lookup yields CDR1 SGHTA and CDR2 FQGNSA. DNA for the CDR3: TGTGCCAGCAGCTTAGCGGGGAATATAGATCAGCCCCAGCATTTT. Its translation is CASSLAGNIDQPQHF.

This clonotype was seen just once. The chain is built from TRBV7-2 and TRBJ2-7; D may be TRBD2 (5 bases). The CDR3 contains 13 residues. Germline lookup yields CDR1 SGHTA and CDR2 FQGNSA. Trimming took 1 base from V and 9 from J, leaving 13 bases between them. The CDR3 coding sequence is TGTGCCAGCAGCTTAGAGGCCGAAAGCGGGCAGTACTTC. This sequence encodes CASSLEAESGQYF.

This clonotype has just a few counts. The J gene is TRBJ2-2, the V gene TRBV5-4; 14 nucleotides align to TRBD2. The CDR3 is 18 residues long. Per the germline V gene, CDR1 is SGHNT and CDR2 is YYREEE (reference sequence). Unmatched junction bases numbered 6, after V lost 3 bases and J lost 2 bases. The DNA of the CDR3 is TGTGCCAGCAGCTCACCGGGACTAGCGGGAGCAAACACCGGGGAGCTGTTTTTT. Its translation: CASSSPGLAGANTGELFF.

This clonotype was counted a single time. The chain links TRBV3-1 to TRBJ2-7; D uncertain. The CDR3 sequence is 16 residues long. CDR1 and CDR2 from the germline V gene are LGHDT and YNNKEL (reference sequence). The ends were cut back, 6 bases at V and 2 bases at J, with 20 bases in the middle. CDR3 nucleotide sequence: TGTGCCAGCAGTGACCACACGGCGGAGCGCGCCTACGAGCAGTACTTC. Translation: CASSDHTAERAYEQYF.

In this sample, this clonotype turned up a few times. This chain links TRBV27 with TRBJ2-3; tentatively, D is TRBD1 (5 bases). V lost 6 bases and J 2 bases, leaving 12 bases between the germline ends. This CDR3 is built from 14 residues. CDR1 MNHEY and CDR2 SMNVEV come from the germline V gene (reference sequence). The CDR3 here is CASRLDRVTDTQYF. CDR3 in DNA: TGTGCCAGCAGGTTAGACAGAGTCACAGATACGCAGTATTTT.

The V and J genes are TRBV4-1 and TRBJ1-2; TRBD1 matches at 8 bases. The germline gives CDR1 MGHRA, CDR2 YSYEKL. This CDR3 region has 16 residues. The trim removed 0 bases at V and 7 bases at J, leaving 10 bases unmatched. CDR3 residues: CASSQERARGRVGYTF. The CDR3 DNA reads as TGCGCCAGCAGCCAAGAACGGGCCAGGGGGCGTGTTGGCTACACCTTC.